The 15 T cell receptor beta chains below all came from one sample that was sequenced in a study of T cell clusters in autoimmune cytopenias. TRB was amplified by touch-down multiplex PCR, primer pools A and B combined. TCRdb re-called the multiplex PCR reads and catalogs CDR3 proteins one per entry, DNA excluded. The specimen's table records about 7,000 distinct CDR3 sequences. Each sample's input was about 250 ng genomic DNA, roughly 40,000 genome equivalents. The same sample was also used in a study of T cell repertoires in aging, cancer and after chemotherapy.

Sequencing input: peripheral blood. The receptors here all came from a human donor in good health.

This clonotype is deemed medium-sized by its frequency. The rearrangement uses TRBV5-6 and TRBJ2-7. Germline V gene lookup returns CDR1 SGHDT and CDR2 YYEEEE. The CDR3 runs 13 residues. CDR3 sequence reads: CASSFRLAHEQYF.

The rearrangement uses TRBV30 and TRBJ1-4; lacking DNA, the TRBD1 call made by TCRdb goes unchecked. This CDR3 region has 15 residues. Per germline, CDR1 GTSNPN and CDR2 SVGIG (reference sequence). The chain's CDR3 is CAWTRGGAGNEKLFF.

This chain uses TRBV5-7 with TRBJ1-4. TRBV5-7 is an ORF, and what it does is uncertain. The CDR3 loop spans 17 amino acids. The CDR3 loop is CASSLDRRIATNEKLFF.

This chain joins TRBV20-1 and TRBJ2-7; TCRdb names TRBD1, which stays unverified in the absence of DNA. CDR1 is DFQATT, CDR2 SNEGSKA, per germline (reference sequence). The CDR3 consists of 14 residues. The CDR3 here is CSASRTDSLHEQYF.

This clonotype shows up as large (0.1 to 1%) by frequency. The chain is built from TRBV29-1 and TRBJ2-7; TCRdb's assignment of TRBD1 cannot be checked, as there is no DNA. CDR1 and CDR2 from the germline V gene are SQVTM and ANQGSEA. The CDR3 length is 13 residues. CDR3 loop: CSVRTGSSYEQYF.

This chain joins TRBV12-3 or TRBV12-4 and TRBJ2-1; as DNA is missing, the TRBD2 call by TCRdb cannot be tested. The CDR3 covers 14 residues. This CDR3 reads CASSFGLAGGGEFF.

This rearrangement joins TRBV6-4 to TRBJ1-6; TCRdb lists TRBD1, though no DNA is available to test this call. This CDR3 has 15 amino acids. CDR1 and CDR2 from the germline V gene are MRHNA and SNTAGT. The CDR3 region is CASSDSGGANSPLHF.

The genes are TRBV5-5 and TRBJ2-3. Germline V gives CDR1 SGHKS, CDR2 YYEKEE (reference sequence). CDR3 length: 15 residues. CDR3 in amino acids: CASRDDTLLTDTQYF.

CDR3 sequence: CASRLAGAYEQYF. The V call is TRBV5-4, the J call TRBJ2-7; absent DNA, TCRdb's TRBD2 call cannot be checked. Per the germline V gene, CDR1 is SGHNT and CDR2 is YYREEE (reference sequence). This CDR3 has 13 residues.

V gene TRBV6-5 combines with J gene TRBJ1-1. The CDR3 is 13 residues long. The V gene's germline CDR1 is MNHEY and CDR2 SVGAGI. The chain's CDR3 is CASSYSRGSEAFF.

The chain is built from TRBV5-4 and TRBJ1-2; TCRdb calls TRBD1, which cannot be checked without DNA. The CDR3 length is 15 residues. Germline V gives CDR1 SGHNT, CDR2 YYREEE (reference sequence). CDR3 loop: CASSSPDRGGYGYTF. The whole variable domain, filled in from reference TRBV5-4 and TRBJ1-2, reads ETGVTQSPTHLIKTRGQQVTLRCSSQSGHNTVSWYQQALGQGPQFIFQYYREEENGRGNFPPRFSGLQFPNYSSELNVNALELDDSALYLCASSSPDRGGYGYTFGSGTRLTVV.

The J gene is TRBJ1-3, the V gene TRBV19. Germline V CDR1 and CDR2: LNHDA, SQIVND (reference sequence). The CDR3 sequence is 15 residues long. CDR3 sequence: CASSKTADYGHTIYF.

The chain carries TRBV20-1 and TRBJ2-2. Per germline, CDR1 DFQATT and CDR2 SNEGSKA (reference sequence). The CDR3 length is 14 residues. CDR3 in amino acids: CSARPDGFTGELFF.

CDR3 residues: CASGVGGQNTGELFF. The rearrangement joins TRBV19 to TRBJ2-2; without DNA, the TCRdb call of TRBD1 cannot be checked. Germline lookup yields CDR1 LNHDA and CDR2 SQIVND (reference sequence). The CDR3 contains 15 residues.

This sequence joins TRBV6-5 and TRBJ2-3; the D gene TCRdb calls, TRBD2, cannot be checked with no DNA. CDR1 is MNHEY, CDR2 SVGAGI, per germline. The CDR3 totals 16 residues. The CDR3 is CASSYGSGGSTDTQYF.